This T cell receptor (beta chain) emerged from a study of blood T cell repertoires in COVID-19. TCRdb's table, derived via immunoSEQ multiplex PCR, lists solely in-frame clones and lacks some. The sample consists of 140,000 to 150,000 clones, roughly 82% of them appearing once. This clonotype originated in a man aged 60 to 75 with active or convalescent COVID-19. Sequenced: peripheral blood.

This chain's CDR3 is CASSTLGTANEKLFF. The CDR3, as DNA: TGTGCCAGCAGCACCCTGGGGACAGCAAATGAAAAACTGTTTTTT. The chain combines TRBV9 with TRBJ1-4; TRBD1 aligns across 7 bases. V shed 4 bases and J 5 bases; nucleotides not matched to a gene: 8. The germline V gene encodes CDR1 SGDLS and CDR2 YYNGEE. The CDR3 is 15 residues long. Filled out from reference TRBV9 and TRBJ1-4, the complete variable domain reads DSGVTQTPKHLITATGQRVTLRCSPRSGDLSVYWYQQSLDQGLQFLIQYYNGEERAKGNILERFSAQQFPDLHSELNLSSLELGDSALYFCASSTLGTANEKLFFGSGTQLSVL.